This is a list of T cell receptor beta chains from one sample in a study of regulatory T cells in long-lasting Graves disease. Via MiXCR, TCRdb re-called the multiplex PCR reads, giving one row per CDR3 protein. The sample lists some 430,000 distinct CDR3 sequences; around a fifth were seen once. Sequenced material: peripheral blood mononuclear cells (PBMCs), taken when the disease was refractory, from a patient treated with antithyroid drugs. These receptors were taken from a female donor with Graves disease. CDR3s include the opening cysteine and the closing phenylalanine or tryptophan. Each record gives: CDR3 DNA, CDR3 protein, clone size, D gene, J gene, V gene. The D gene is left open where the match is weak. Size values are once, few and many counts, or a class for expanded clones, and some rows have none.

cdr3_nt: TGTGCCACCAGTACGGAAGGTGCGGGTGAAGCTTTCTTT
cdr3_aa: CATSTEGAGEAFF
clone_size: many
d_call: NA
j_call: TRBJ1-1
v_call: TRBV6-1

cdr3_nt: TGTGCCAGCAGCGTAGAGCTAGCGGGGACAGATACGCAGTATTTT
cdr3_aa: CASSVELAGTDTQYF
clone_size: NA
d_call: TRBD2
j_call: TRBJ2-3
v_call: TRBV9

cdr3_nt: TGCAGTGCTAGAGATGGTCGCGTTAGCGGGGGACAAGAGACCCAGTACTTC
cdr3_aa: CSARDGRVSGGQETQYF
clone_size: few
d_call: TRBD2
j_call: TRBJ2-5
v_call: TRBV20-1

cdr3_nt: TGTGCCAGCAGTGAAGGGAACACTGAAGCTTTCTTT
cdr3_aa: CASSEGNTEAFF
clone_size: many
d_call: NA
j_call: TRBJ1-1
v_call: TRBV2

cdr3_nt: TGTGCCAGCAGCTTTGGGACAGGGGATGGGAATCAGCCCCAGCATTTT
cdr3_aa: CASSFGTGDGNQPQHF
clone_size: many
d_call: TRBD1
j_call: TRBJ1-5
v_call: TRBV7-2

cdr3_nt: TGCAGTGCTAGATTTACAGGAAGGGATCAGCCCCAGCATTTT
cdr3_aa: CSARFTGRDQPQHF
clone_size: NA
d_call: NA
j_call: TRBJ1-5
v_call: TRBV20-1

cdr3_nt: TGTGCCAGCAGTTTCGAACTAGACCCCGCCTACGAGCAGTACTTC
cdr3_aa: CASSFELDPAYEQYF
clone_size: few
d_call: NA
j_call: TRBJ2-7
v_call: TRBV27

cdr3_nt: TGTGCCATCAGGCCGGCGGGGGGACACGGGGAGCTGTTTTTT
cdr3_aa: CAIRPAGGHGELFF
clone_size: once
d_call: TRBD2
j_call: TRBJ2-2
v_call: TRBV10-3

cdr3_nt: TGCGCCAGCAGCTTGGAAGGTAGCGGGGGGGCAGAGACCCAGTACTTC
cdr3_aa: CASSLEGSGGAETQYF
clone_size: few
d_call: TRBD2
j_call: TRBJ2-5
v_call: TRBV5-1

cdr3_nt: TGTGCCAGCAGCTTAGAGACTAGCGGGTACTACGAGCAGTACTTC
cdr3_aa: CASSLETSGYYEQYF
clone_size: many
d_call: TRBD2
j_call: TRBJ2-7
v_call: TRBV11-2

cdr3_nt: TGTGCCAGCAGTATAGGGACAGCCATCCACGAGCAGTACTTC
cdr3_aa: CASSIGTAIHEQYF
clone_size: many
d_call: TRBD1
j_call: TRBJ2-7
v_call: TRBV28

cdr3_nt: TGTGCCAGCGGCCCGACGGGCGCTAACACTGAAGCTTTCTTT
cdr3_aa: CASGPTGANTEAFF
clone_size: NA
d_call: NA
j_call: TRBJ1-1
v_call: TRBV6-2/TRBV6-3

cdr3_nt: TGTGCCAGCAGTTACACAGATACGCAGTATTTT
cdr3_aa: CASSYTDTQYF
clone_size: many
d_call: NA
j_call: TRBJ2-3
v_call: TRBV2

cdr3_nt: TGTGCCAGCAGGCTAGCTAGGGGTATCGGGAACACTGAAGCTTTCTTT
cdr3_aa: CASRLARGIGNTEAFF
clone_size: many
d_call: NA
j_call: TRBJ1-1
v_call: TRBV28

cdr3_nt: TGTGCCAGCAGGTGGGGGATGGAGACCCAGTACTTC
cdr3_aa: CASRWGMETQYF
clone_size: NA
d_call: NA
j_call: TRBJ2-5
v_call: TRBV6-1

cdr3_nt: TGCAGTGCTAGAGATACCCCCCGGGGTTCACCCCTCCACTTT
cdr3_aa: CSARDTPRGSPLHF
clone_size: few
d_call: NA
j_call: TRBJ1-6
v_call: TRBV20-1

cdr3_nt: TGTGCCAGCAGCACAATTAACACTGAAGCTTTCTTT
cdr3_aa: CASSTINTEAFF
clone_size: many
d_call: NA
j_call: TRBJ1-1
v_call: TRBV28

cdr3_nt: TGCGCCAGCAGCCAACCCCCCCGGACAGGCTCGTCGTCCGGGGAGCTGTTTTTT
cdr3_aa: CASSQPPRTGSSSGELFF
clone_size: NA
d_call: TRBD1
j_call: TRBJ2-2
v_call: TRBV4-3

cdr3_nt: TGTGCCAGCAGCCTTGGTGTACAGGGCTTGCAGTCTGAAGCTTTCTTT
cdr3_aa: CASSLGVQGLQSEAFF
clone_size: many
d_call: NA
j_call: TRBJ1-1
v_call: TRBV12-3/TRBV12-4

cdr3_nt: TGTGCCAGCAGTGACGGTCAGGGGGCGAGGACTGAAGCTTTCTTT
cdr3_aa: CASSDGQGARTEAFF
clone_size: many
d_call: TRBD1
j_call: TRBJ1-1
v_call: TRBV6-1

cdr3_nt: TGTGCCAGCAGTCCGGGGACAGGGATCCCGTCCAATCAGCCCCAGCATTTT
cdr3_aa: CASSPGTGIPSNQPQHF
clone_size: NA
d_call: TRBD1
j_call: TRBJ1-5
v_call: TRBV12-3/TRBV12-4

cdr3_nt: TGTGCCAGCAGTTACGGGTCAACCGGGGAGCTGTTTTTT
cdr3_aa: CASSYGSTGELFF
clone_size: many
d_call: NA
j_call: TRBJ2-2
v_call: TRBV6-2/TRBV6-3

cdr3_nt: TGTGCCAGCAGCGTTGGGGGGTCCGACGAGCAGTACTTC
cdr3_aa: CASSVGGSDEQYF
clone_size: few
d_call: NA
j_call: TRBJ2-7
v_call: TRBV9

cdr3_nt: TGTGCCAGCAGTGGCGCGGGTGGCCGAGAGACCCAGTACTTC
cdr3_aa: CASSGAGGRETQYF
clone_size: many
d_call: NA
j_call: TRBJ2-5
v_call: TRBV28

cdr3_nt: TGTGCCAGCTCACCAACAGGGAGTAGAGAGACCCAGTACTTC
cdr3_aa: CASSPTGSRETQYF
clone_size: few
d_call: NA
j_call: TRBJ2-5
v_call: TRBV18

cdr3_nt: TGTGCCAGCAGCAGTAGGCGGGAGGTCCCCTACGAGCAGTACTTC
cdr3_aa: CASSSRREVPYEQYF
clone_size: NA
d_call: TRBD2
j_call: TRBJ2-7
v_call: TRBV13

cdr3_nt: TGTGCCAGCAGACTTCTAAACTACGAGCAGTACTTC
cdr3_aa: CASRLLNYEQYF
clone_size: NA
d_call: NA
j_call: TRBJ2-7
v_call: TRBV28

cdr3_nt: TGTGCCACCAGTGATTTTCGGACTAGCGGGGAACCCCGGGAGCTGTTTTTT
cdr3_aa: CATSDFRTSGEPRELFF
clone_size: NA
d_call: TRBD2
j_call: TRBJ2-2
v_call: TRBV24-1

cdr3_nt: TGTGCCAGCAGTTCCGGGACAGGGACTGGCTACACCTTC
cdr3_aa: CASSSGTGTGYTF
clone_size: NA
d_call: TRBD1
j_call: TRBJ1-2
v_call: TRBV7-9

cdr3_nt: TGTGCCAGCAGCTTACGACGGGAGCGGTGGGACCAGTACTTC
cdr3_aa: CASSLRRERWDQYF
clone_size: few
d_call: NA
j_call: TRBJ2-5
v_call: TRBV7-2

cdr3_nt: TGTGCCAGCAGCTTTCGGGCCGGGACTAGCGGGGGCCCGCAAGAGACCCAGTACTTC
cdr3_aa: CASSFRAGTSGGPQETQYF
clone_size: few
d_call: TRBD2
j_call: TRBJ2-5
v_call: TRBV3-1

cdr3_nt: TGTGCCAGCTCACCCGGGGCCCTACCGGCCCACTATGGCTACACCTTC
cdr3_aa: CASSPGALPAHYGYTF
clone_size: once
d_call: NA
j_call: TRBJ1-2
v_call: TRBV18

cdr3_nt: TGTGCCAGCAGCCCCGTGACAGTTATTTCAGGGGAGCAGTACTTC
cdr3_aa: CASSPVTVISGEQYF
clone_size: NA
d_call: NA
j_call: TRBJ2-7
v_call: TRBV3-1

cdr3_nt: TGTGCCTGGAGCGTCAAGGTGGGCGAGCAGTACTTC
cdr3_aa: CAWSVKVGEQYF
clone_size: few
d_call: NA
j_call: TRBJ2-7
v_call: TRBV30

cdr3_nt: TGTGCCAGCAGTTACGGGACAACTTCGACGACTGAAGCTTTCTTT
cdr3_aa: CASSYGTTSTTEAFF
clone_size: NA
d_call: NA
j_call: TRBJ1-1
v_call: TRBV6-2/TRBV6-3

cdr3_nt: TGTGCCAGCAGCTCAGGATACCAGGCAACTAATGAAAAACTGTTTTTT
cdr3_aa: CASSSGYQATNEKLFF
clone_size: NA
d_call: NA
j_call: TRBJ1-4
v_call: TRBV7-8

cdr3_nt: TGTGCCAGCACCAACGGACGGTGGGCCCAGTACTTC
cdr3_aa: CASTNGRWAQYF
clone_size: many
d_call: NA
j_call: TRBJ2-5
v_call: TRBV6-1

cdr3_nt: TGTGCCAGCAGTTTCGGCCCGGGACTACGATCGAGGAACTACGAGCAGTACTTC
cdr3_aa: CASSFGPGLRSRNYEQYF
clone_size: many
d_call: TRBD2
j_call: TRBJ2-7
v_call: TRBV6-5

cdr3_nt: TGCAGCGTTCGGGGGATGACAACTAATGAAAAACTGTTTTTT
cdr3_aa: CSVRGMTTNEKLFF
clone_size: NA
d_call: NA
j_call: TRBJ1-4
v_call: TRBV29-1

cdr3_nt: TGTGCCAGCAGTTCCCCCTACTACAAGAAGGGTTACTACGAGCAGTACTTC
cdr3_aa: CASSSPYYKKGYYEQYF
clone_size: many
d_call: NA
j_call: TRBJ2-7
v_call: TRBV28

cdr3_nt: TGCGCCAGCGCACTCGTGGCAGCTAGCACAGATACGCAGTATTTT
cdr3_aa: CASALVAASTDTQYF
clone_size: NA
d_call: NA
j_call: TRBJ2-3
v_call: TRBV5-1

cdr3_nt: TGTGCCAGTAGTTTTTCCTCGGACAGCTCCTATAATTCACCCCTCCACTTT
cdr3_aa: CASSFSSDSSYNSPLHF
clone_size: NA
d_call: NA
j_call: TRBJ1-6
v_call: TRBV19

cdr3_nt: TGCGCCAGCAGCTTGGATCCGGGGGGCGAGCAGTACTTC
cdr3_aa: CASSLDPGGEQYF
clone_size: NA
d_call: TRBD2
j_call: TRBJ2-7
v_call: TRBV5-1

cdr3_nt: TGTGCCAGCAGTTTTCCCCACATCCCGGGCGAGCAGTACTTC
cdr3_aa: CASSFPHIPGEQYF
clone_size: many
d_call: NA
j_call: TRBJ2-7
v_call: TRBV12-3/TRBV12-4

cdr3_nt: TGTGCCAGCACCCCCGGACGGACGAACACCGGGGAGCTGTTTTTT
cdr3_aa: CASTPGRTNTGELFF
clone_size: NA
d_call: NA
j_call: TRBJ2-2
v_call: TRBV12-3/TRBV12-4

cdr3_nt: TGTGCCAGCAGCCATGTCCGGGACAGCACCTATGGCTACACCTTC
cdr3_aa: CASSHVRDSTYGYTF
clone_size: NA
d_call: TRBD1
j_call: TRBJ1-2
v_call: TRBV4-2

cdr3_nt: TGTGCCAGCAGTTACCTGGACAGGGGCGGCGAGCAGTACTTC
cdr3_aa: CASSYLDRGGEQYF
clone_size: few
d_call: TRBD1
j_call: TRBJ2-7
v_call: TRBV6-5

cdr3_nt: TGTGCCAGCCGCACGGGACGGTTTAATGAAAAACTGTTTTTT
cdr3_aa: CASRTGRFNEKLFF
clone_size: NA
d_call: NA
j_call: TRBJ1-4
v_call: TRBV19

cdr3_nt: TGTGCCAGCAAAGTGACAGCGGGGGGTAGTAATTCCTACAATGAGCAGTTCTTC
cdr3_aa: CASKVTAGGSNSYNEQFF
clone_size: NA
d_call: TRBD2
j_call: TRBJ2-1
v_call: TRBV28

cdr3_nt: TGCGCCAGCAGCAATGGACAGGGATTCACTGAAGCTTTCTTT
cdr3_aa: CASSNGQGFTEAFF
clone_size: NA
d_call: TRBD1
j_call: TRBJ1-1
v_call: TRBV5-1

cdr3_nt: TGTGCCAGCAGTCCCTACGGGACACAGGGGGCGGAAAAACTGTTTTTT
cdr3_aa: CASSPYGTQGAEKLFF
clone_size: many
d_call: TRBD1
j_call: TRBJ1-4
v_call: TRBV28

cdr3_nt: TGTGCCAGCTCGGCCAGGGTAGGCGGGGGATACAATGAGCAGTTCTTC
cdr3_aa: CASSARVGGGYNEQFF
clone_size: NA
d_call: TRBD2
j_call: TRBJ2-1
v_call: TRBV18

cdr3_nt: TGTGCCAGCAGTTATGATAGTCTGGCAGGTCCCCAAGAGACCCAGTACTTC
cdr3_aa: CASSYDSLAGPQETQYF
clone_size: many
d_call: NA
j_call: TRBJ2-5
v_call: TRBV6-2/TRBV6-3

cdr3_nt: TGTGCCAGCTACAACTCCGGGGGCCAAGAGACCCAGTACTTC
cdr3_aa: CASYNSGGQETQYF
clone_size: few
d_call: NA
j_call: TRBJ2-5
v_call: TRBV28

cdr3_nt: TGTGCCAGCAGCTTATCGCAGGGGCGGCTTAACTATGGCTACACCTTC
cdr3_aa: CASSLSQGRLNYGYTF
clone_size: many
d_call: NA
j_call: TRBJ1-2
v_call: TRBV7-2

cdr3_nt: TGCGCCAGCAGCTTGGCCGAGAGGCCCTATGGCTACACCTTC
cdr3_aa: CASSLAERPYGYTF
clone_size: many
d_call: NA
j_call: TRBJ1-2
v_call: TRBV5-1

cdr3_nt: TGTGCCAGCAGCGACCGACAGGGGCAAGTCACTGAAGCTTTCTTT
cdr3_aa: CASSDRQGQVTEAFF
clone_size: few
d_call: TRBD1
j_call: TRBJ1-1
v_call: TRBV13

cdr3_nt: TGTGCCAGCAGCTCAGGGGGGTCGAGCAATCAGCCCCAGCATTTT
cdr3_aa: CASSSGGSSNQPQHF
clone_size: many
d_call: TRBD1
j_call: TRBJ1-5
v_call: TRBV11-2

cdr3_nt: TGTGCCAGTAGCTGGGCGGGACAGGGGGCCTTTACTGAAGCTTTCTTT
cdr3_aa: CASSWAGQGAFTEAFF
clone_size: NA
d_call: TRBD1
j_call: TRBJ1-1
v_call: TRBV19